This TCR beta chain was identified in a study of T cell repertoires in cytomegalovirus infection. Study details: The public TCR beta signatures pointed to both CMV infection and matching HLA type. The study's findings and limits: The cumulative frequency of public TCR beta families identified carriers of CMV plus the relevant HLA. Ex vivo responses were dominated by HLA-C-restricted CMV-specific TCR beta clonotypes.

One entry per CDR3 protein, called by TCRdb with MiXCR from the reads. The table includes some 150,000 distinct CDR3 sequences, 5% to 6.5% detected once. This clonotype was detected many times. The antigen is not known. V gave up 5 bases and J gave up 7 bases; unmatched junction bases: 8. Per the germline V gene, CDR1 is SGHTA and CDR2 is FQGNSA. The CDR3 length is 15 residues. Sequencing was done on a sample of PBMCs. The TCR was taken from a human donor in good health (CMV status not recorded). Some clones in this sample may be carry-over from other donors' samples. The chain links TRBV7-2 to TRBJ1-6, with 7 nucleotides matching TRBD1. This chain's CDR3 is CASSQRDSQNSPLHF. The DNA of the CDR3 is TGTGCCAGCAGCCAGCGGGACAGTCAAAATTCACCCCTCCACTTT.